One T cell receptor (beta chain) is described in this entry. This could be a read error, since a much larger clone is one nucleotide away. The CDR3 has 15 amino acids. The germline V gene encodes CDR1 SNHLY and CDR2 FYNNEI. Trimming pared 5 bases from V and 4 bases from J, leaving 17 bases between. Amplification of the TCR beta CDR3 regions used RNA transcripts (as template). The first-round RT-PCR employed HTBI primers together with the Qiagen OneStep RT-PCR kit. A multiplex PCR was then performed as the second round. TCRdb re-called the multiplex PCR reads with MiXCR, one entry per CDR3 protein. The sample shows about 640,000 distinct CDR3 sequences, over 40% of them seen only once. This sample is part of a study of Graves' ophthalmopathy and Graves' hyperthyroidism. Moderately to severely active ophthalmopathy under 3 months, CAS at least 3, NOSPECS at least 4.

Sequencing used peripheral blood. The clonotype originates from an adult man with Graves' ophthalmopathy. This chain joins TRBV2 and TRBJ1-2, with D perhaps matching TRBD1 (5 bases). The chain's CDR3 is CASSLRGVAGYGYTF. The DNA of the CDR3 is TGTGCCAGCAGTTTACGGGGGGTGGCGGGCTATGGCTACACCTTC.